A selection of T cell receptor beta chains follows, all from one sample in a study of T cell responses to AZD1222 COVID-19 vaccine. The method was immunoSEQ multiplex PCR; TCRdb's version includes in-frame clones alone and lacks a portion of them. This sample has 150,000 to 200,000 clones, with about 87% found just once. The material sequenced was peripheral blood, taken on day 0 of MenACWY control vaccination. The receptors stem from an adult in good health. Each CDR3 is given with its conserved first and last residue. A D gene is named only where the DNA matches it firmly. The size field is filled for only some rows; it gives once, few, many or a size class.

D	J	size	V	DNA	CDR3
TRBD2	TRBJ2-3	NA	TRBV5-1	TGCGCCAGCAGCGGGACTAGTGCAGATACGCAGTATTTT	CASSGTSADTQYF
NA	TRBJ2-3	NA	TRBV3-1/TRBV3-2	TGTGCCAGTAAGGGGGGTAGCACCGATACGCAGTATTTT	CASKGGSTDTQYF
TRBD1	TRBJ1-2	NA	TRBV6-5	TGTGCCAGCAGTTACCGGGGGACAGACCCTAACTATGGCTACACCTTC	CASSYRGTDPNYGYTF
NA	TRBJ1-2	NA	TRBV30	TGTGCCTGGAGTTCCTATGGCTACACCTTC	CAWSSYGYTF
TRBD1	TRBJ1-2	NA	TRBV24-1	TGTGCCACCAGTGCCCCCTGGGACAGTCATGGCTACACCTTC	CATSAPWDSHGYTF
TRBD2	TRBJ2-7	NA	TRBV5-1	TGCGCCAGCAGCTCGACCGGGACTACCTACGAGCAGTACTTC	CASSSTGTTYEQYF
NA	TRBJ2-7	NA	TRBV6-2/TRBV6-3	TGTGCCAGCAGTGGAAGGACCCACTCCGAGCAGTACTTC	CASSGRTHSEQYF
NA	TRBJ2-7	few	TRBV25-1	TGTGCCAGCAGCGGTGGATACGAGCAGTACTTC	CASSGGYEQYF
NA	TRBJ1-5	NA	TRBV9	TGTGCCAGCAGCGACAGGTTCAAAGGTCGGAGGTTAGATCAGCCCCAGCATTTT	CASSDRFKGRRLDQPQHF
NA	TRBJ2-1	NA	TRBV2	TGTGCCAGCACCGGACTGGGTGAGCAGTTCTTC	CASTGLGEQFF
TRBD1	TRBJ2-3	few	TRBV15	TGTGCCACCAGCAGAGGGGACAGGGGTGCAGATACGCAGTATTTT	CATSRGDRGADTQYF
TRBD2	TRBJ2-5	NA	TRBV3-1/TRBV3-2	TGTGCCAGCAGCCCGGGACTAGCGGGGGCGCAAGAGACCCAGTACTTC	CASSPGLAGAQETQYF
NA	TRBJ1-1	NA	TRBV4-1	TGCGCCAGCAGCCAAGATCTTGGTAGTGAAGCTTTCTTT	CASSQDLGSEAFF
TRBD2	TRBJ2-5	NA	TRBV7-7	TGTGCTAGCAGCTCGGGAGCTTGGACTAGCGGACAAGAGACCCAGTACTTC	CASSSGAWTSGQETQYF
NA	TRBJ1-5	NA	TRBV10-2	TGCGCCAGCAGTGAGTCCAGGGGCCAGGAGCCCCAGCATTTT	CASSESRGQEPQHF
TRBD1	TRBJ1-2	NA	TRBV19	TGTGCCAGTAGTCGTCCGGGACAGGGGAACTATGGCTACACCTTC	CASSRPGQGNYGYTF
TRBD1	TRBJ2-1	NA	TRBV3-1/TRBV3-2	TGTGCCAGCAGCCCCCAACTCTCAGGGGGCCCTTACAATGAGCAGTTCTTC	CASSPQLSGGPYNEQFF
NA	TRBJ2-3	NA	TRBV10-3	TGTGCCATCAGTGATGGTGGGGGCGGCCCCGGGGATACGCAGTATTTT	CAISDGGGGPGDTQYF
NA	TRBJ1-5	NA	TRBV7-2	TGTGCCAGCAGCCCTTCGAGCAATCAGCCCCAGCATTTT	CASSPSSNQPQHF
NA	TRBJ2-7	NA	TRBV7-9	TGTGCCAGCAGCTTAATGGCCTACGAGCAGTACTTC	CASSLMAYEQYF
TRBD1	TRBJ1-1	NA	TRBV7-9	TGTGCCAGCAGCTTACCCGGACAGGGGAACACTGAAGCTTTCTTT	CASSLPGQGNTEAFF
TRBD2	TRBJ2-7	NA	TRBV5-4	TGTGCCAGCAGCTTGGGACTAGCGGGGGAGCAGTACTTC	CASSLGLAGEQYF
NA	TRBJ2-7	NA	TRBV7-2	TGTGCCAGCAGCTATTTCAGCTCCTACGAGCAGTACTTC	CASSYFSSYEQYF
TRBD1	TRBJ1-1	NA	TRBV19	TGTGCCAGTAGTATAGCGGCGCAGGGGGGACCAATGAACACTGAAGCTTTCTTT	CASSIAAQGGPMNTEAFF
NA	TRBJ1-2	NA	TRBV4-1	TGCGCCAGCAGCCCAAATGTGGGCAGGTTGGAGTATGGCTACACCTTC	CASSPNVGRLEYGYTF
NA	TRBJ2-2	NA	TRBV3-1/TRBV3-2	TGTGCCAGCAGCCAAGGGACTCAAGTATCCGGGGAGCTGTTTTTT	CASSQGTQVSGELFF
TRBD2	TRBJ2-3	NA	TRBV27	TGTGCCAGCAGTTTATCCTGGACTAGCAGCAGCACAGATACGCAGTATTTT	CASSLSWTSSSTDTQYF
TRBD2	TRBJ2-3	once	TRBV18	TGTGCCAGCTCACCTCCGGGGGGGATAGATACGCAGTATTTT	CASSPPGGIDTQYF
TRBD2	TRBJ2-3	NA	TRBV7-2	TGTGCCAGCAGCCCGCAGAGCGGGGGCACAGATACGCAGTATTTT	CASSPQSGGTDTQYF
NA	TRBJ1-5	NA	TRBV18	TGTGCCAGCTCACAGGCGGGCAATCAGCCCCAGCATTTT	CASSQAGNQPQHF
NA	TRBJ1-2	once	TRBV7-2	TGTGCCAGCAGTCCCAGCAGGGACCACTATGGCTACACCTTC	CASSPSRDHYGYTF
NA	TRBJ2-7	NA	TRBV27	TGTGCCAGCAGTTTAGGGACGGTTACCTACGAGCAGTACTTC	CASSLGTVTYEQYF
NA	TRBJ2-7	NA	TRBV6-1	TGTGCCAGCGGTGAGGGGTCCGAGCAGTACTTC	CASGEGSEQYF
NA	TRBJ2-1	NA	TRBV21-1	TGTGCCAGCAGCAAAGACGGGGTCCGACAGCGTCTACCCTACAATGAGCAGTTCTTC	CASSKDGVRQRLPYNEQFF
NA	TRBJ1-1	NA	TRBV7-9	TGTGCCAGCAGCTTTAGGGCACAGAACACTGAAGCTTTCTTT	CASSFRAQNTEAFF
NA	TRBJ1-5	NA	TRBV10-3	TGTGCCATCAGTGAGGGGGGGCTACAGCCCCAGCATTTT	CAISEGGLQPQHF
NA	TRBJ2-1	NA	TRBV2	TGTGCCAGCAGTGGGGACTACAATGAGCAGTTCTTC	CASSGDYNEQFF
NA	TRBJ2-5	NA	TRBV14	TGTGCCAGCAGCCGACCCCTTCGGGGCAAGGGGGAGACCCAGTACTTC	CASSRPLRGKGETQYF
NA	TRBJ1-1	NA	TRBV5-1	TGCGCCAGCAGCTTGGTGGCGAACACTGAAGCTTTCTTT	CASSLVANTEAFF
NA	TRBJ1-4	NA	TRBV19	TGTGCCAGTAGTATCTTATCGGACAAGTATAGGGAAAAACTGTTTTTT	CASSILSDKYREKLFF
NA	TRBJ1-5	NA	TRBV7-6	TGTGCCAGCAGCTTAGGACAATCCGGGAATCAGCCCCAGCATTTT	CASSLGQSGNQPQHF
TRBD1	TRBJ2-3	NA	TRBV4-2	TGTGCCAGCAGCCAAGCCCCGGGACAGGGGGGCCCAGATACGCAGTATTTT	CASSQAPGQGGPDTQYF